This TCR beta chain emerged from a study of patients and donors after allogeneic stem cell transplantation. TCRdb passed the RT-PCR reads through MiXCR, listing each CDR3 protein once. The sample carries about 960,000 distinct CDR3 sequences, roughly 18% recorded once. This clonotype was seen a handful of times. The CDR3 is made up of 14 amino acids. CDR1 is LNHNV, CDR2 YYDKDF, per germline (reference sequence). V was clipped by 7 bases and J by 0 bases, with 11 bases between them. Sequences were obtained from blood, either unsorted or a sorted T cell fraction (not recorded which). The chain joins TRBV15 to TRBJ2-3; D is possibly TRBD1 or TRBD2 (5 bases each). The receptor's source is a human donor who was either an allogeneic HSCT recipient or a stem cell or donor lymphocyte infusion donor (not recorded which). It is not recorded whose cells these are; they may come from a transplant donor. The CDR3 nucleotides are TGTGCCACCATTCGAGGGGACAGCACAGATACGCAGTATTTT. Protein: CATIRGDSTDTQYF.